This is a list of T cell receptor beta chains from one sample in a study of cytomegalovirus exposure and HLA in healthy donors. Sequencing was performed with immunoSEQ multiplex PCR; in TCRdb, only in-frame clones are kept and a portion is missing. The repertoire shows 200,000 or so clones; the top ten hold over 0.95%. Sequenced: PBMCs. These receptors were collected from a girl aged 2-10 years in good health and CMV-seropositive. CDR3s leave out the opening cysteine and the closing phenylalanine or tryptophan. Fields, in order: J gene, V gene, CDR3 protein.

TRBJ1-2 | TRBV6-1 | ASSPTGVDGYT
TRBJ2-5 | TRBV5-4 | ASSLDLADYQETQY
TRBJ1-2 | TRBV19 | ASSIRREGGYT
TRBJ1-1 | TRBV6-1 | ASSEATRGPAF
TRBJ1-1 | TRBV25-1 | ASSAVGTGVTEAF
TRBJ2-1 | TRBV27 | ASSLYSSGKNEQF
TRBJ2-5 | TRBV7-9 | ASSLADRLAPQETQY
TRBJ2-7 | TRBV5-6 | ASSSTGQVPYEQY
TRBJ1-2 | TRBV19 | ASSMTGRVTYGYT
TRBJ1-5 | TRBV19 | ASSIFGTSNQPQH
TRBJ1-5 | TRBV19 | ASSMRPRRDQPQH
TRBJ2-7 | TRBV28 | ASSLGGDYSYEQY
TRBJ2-1 | TRBV15 | ATSNQPPASSYNEQF
TRBJ2-7 | TRBV7-2 | ASSLEHEQY
TRBJ2-6 | TRBV28 | ASSFYGTGSSGANVLT
TRBJ1-2 | TRBV5-8 | ASSPGRGTGRTNYGYT
TRBJ2-7 | TRBV28 | ASSLGQATYEQY
TRBJ2-6 | TRBV6-1 | ALSGANVLT
TRBJ2-5 | TRBV27 | ASSSLTSGRAQETQY
TRBJ2-7 | TRBV28 | ASSLVGRNYEQY
TRBJ2-2 | TRBV7-8 | ASSLGAGNTGELF
TRBJ1-5 | TRBV7-8 | ASSSLNQPQH
TRBJ2-1 | TRBV5-8 | ASKRRGTYNEQF
TRBJ2-7 | TRBV5-1 | ASSLAEASSLKY
TRBJ2-7 | TRBV5-8 | ASSFGNSGTYEQY
TRBJ2-5 | TRBV28 | ASSFVAGTQY
TRBJ1-2 | TRBV18 | ASSPGAGDYGYT
TRBJ1-5 | TRBV21-1 | ASKQDSNQPQH
TRBJ2-5 | TRBV18 | ASSPDSGRADGVTQY
TRBJ1-2 | TRBV19 | ASSPGLGDGYT
TRBJ2-7 | TRBV11-2 | ASSLGQGRSYEQY
TRBJ2-2 | TRBV5-1 | ASSSLAGGANTGELF
TRBJ2-1 | TRBV11-2 | ASSLAGGNEQF
TRBJ2-3 | TRBV10-3 | ASSGSASTQY
TRBJ2-7 | TRBV10-3 | AISIVRGQGFTYEQY
TRBJ2-4 | TRBV5-1 | ASRQVNGGNIQY
TRBJ2-1 | TRBV7-8 | ASSGRQYNEQF
TRBJ1-2 | TRBV9 | ASSGQGANYGYT
TRBJ1-1 | TRBV6-5 | ASQTATNTEAF
TRBJ2-6 | TRBV14 | ASSPEIQGANVLT
TRBJ2-7 | TRBV9 | ASSVASSSYEQY
TRBJ2-5 | TRBV5-1 | ASSLTGEQY
TRBJ2-7 | TRBV7-3 | ASSPGQGPYEQY
TRBJ2-5 | TRBV11-2 | ASSLASGDRDETQY
TRBJ1-5 | TRBV7-2 | ASSDPGLNQPQH
TRBJ2-7 | TRBV2 | ASSEDGLRVYEQY
TRBJ2-3 | TRBV9 | ASSVQGAITDTQY
TRBJ2-7 | TRBV9 | ASSTGTGYEQY
TRBJ1-1 | TRBV7-9 | ASSFTRDSRN
TRBJ2-3 | TRBV19 | ASSPRDRGYTDTQY
TRBJ2-1 | TRBV7-2 | ASSLSTPSNEQF
TRBJ1-1 | TRBV4-1 | ASSPREALNTEAF